This T cell receptor (beta chain) stems from a study of beta chain features in type 1 diabetes. This clone has a handful of counts. Its antigen is currently unknown. Germline V gives CDR1 LNHDA, CDR2 SQIVND (reference sequence). The CDR3 consists of 17 residues. J gave up 4 bases and V 4 bases, and 14 bases lay outside the gene matches. A CD45RO/CCR7/CD25/CD127/CD95/CD27 panel sorted naive, central memory, regulatory and stem cell-like memory CD4+ cells. The study, taken as a whole, reports: It was among patients, rather than healthy donors, that naive, central memory and Treg TCRB repertoires appeared more similar. PCR could preferentially amplify shorter templates, alike in patients and controls.

Sequencing targeted expressed TCRB transcripts, as all isolated RNA had been reverse transcribed. Profiling relied on immunoSEQ multiplex PCR, and the TCRdb table lists in-frame clones only, not all of them. The sample carries roughly 250,000 clones, roughly two thirds recorded once. Source material: naive CD4+ T cells from blood. This receptor was taken from a man younger than 45 in good health. The chain carries TRBV19 and TRBJ2-7; 9 positions match TRBD1. In DNA form, the CDR3 reads TGTGCCAGTAGTAGCGCCGCCGGGACAGGGATATCTTACGAGCAGTACTTC. This sequence encodes CASSSAAGTGISYEQYF.